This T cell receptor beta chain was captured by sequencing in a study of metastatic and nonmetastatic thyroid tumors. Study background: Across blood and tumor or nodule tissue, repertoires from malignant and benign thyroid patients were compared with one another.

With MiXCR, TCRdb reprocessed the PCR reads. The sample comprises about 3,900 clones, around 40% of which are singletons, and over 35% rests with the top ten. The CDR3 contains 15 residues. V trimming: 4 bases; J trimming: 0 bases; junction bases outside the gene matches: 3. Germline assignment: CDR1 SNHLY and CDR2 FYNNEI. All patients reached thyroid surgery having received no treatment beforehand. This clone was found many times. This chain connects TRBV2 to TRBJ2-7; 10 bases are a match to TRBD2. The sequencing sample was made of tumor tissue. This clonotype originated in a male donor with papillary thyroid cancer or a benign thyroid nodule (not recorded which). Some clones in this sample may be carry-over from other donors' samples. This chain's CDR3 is CASSGTSGNSYEQYF. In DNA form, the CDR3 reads TGTGCCAGCAGTGGAACTAGCGGGAACTCCTACGAGCAGTACTTC.